This TCR beta chain was observed in a study of OX40 agonist ivuxolimab in advanced cancers. Assay used: immunoSEQ multiplex PCR; TCRdb lists only in-frame clones, some missing. The data show fewer than 85,000 clones, roughly 85% seen once. The CDR3 runs 14 residues. Trimming took 6 bases from V and 2 from J, leaving 12 bases between them. Germline values: CDR1 LGHNA, CDR2 YSLEER. Sequences were derived from CD4+ or CD8+ T cells sorted from blood, sampled in a trial of the OX40 agonist ivuxolimab. The chain recombines TRBV4-3 with TRBJ2-3; the D gene is possibly TRBD2 (5 bases). This sequence originates from an adult with an advanced solid tumor such as melanoma, head and neck, liver or kidney cancer. CDR3 protein: CASSREGYTDTQYF. CDR3 sequence (DNA): TGCGCCAGCAGTCGGGAAGGGTACACAGATACGCAGTATTTT.